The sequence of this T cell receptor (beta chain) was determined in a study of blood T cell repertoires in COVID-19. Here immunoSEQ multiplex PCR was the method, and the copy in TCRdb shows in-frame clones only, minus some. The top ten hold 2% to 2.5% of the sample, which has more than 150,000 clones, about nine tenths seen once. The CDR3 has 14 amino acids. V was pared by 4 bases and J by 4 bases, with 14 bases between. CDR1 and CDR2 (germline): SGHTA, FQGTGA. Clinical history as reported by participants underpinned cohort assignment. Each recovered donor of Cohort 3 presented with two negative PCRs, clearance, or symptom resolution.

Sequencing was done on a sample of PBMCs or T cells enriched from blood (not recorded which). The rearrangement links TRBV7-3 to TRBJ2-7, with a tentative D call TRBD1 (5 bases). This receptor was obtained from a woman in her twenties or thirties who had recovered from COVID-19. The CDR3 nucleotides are TGTGCCAGCAGCTACGGACAATCAGGATACGAGCAGTACTTC. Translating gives CASSYGQSGYEQYF.